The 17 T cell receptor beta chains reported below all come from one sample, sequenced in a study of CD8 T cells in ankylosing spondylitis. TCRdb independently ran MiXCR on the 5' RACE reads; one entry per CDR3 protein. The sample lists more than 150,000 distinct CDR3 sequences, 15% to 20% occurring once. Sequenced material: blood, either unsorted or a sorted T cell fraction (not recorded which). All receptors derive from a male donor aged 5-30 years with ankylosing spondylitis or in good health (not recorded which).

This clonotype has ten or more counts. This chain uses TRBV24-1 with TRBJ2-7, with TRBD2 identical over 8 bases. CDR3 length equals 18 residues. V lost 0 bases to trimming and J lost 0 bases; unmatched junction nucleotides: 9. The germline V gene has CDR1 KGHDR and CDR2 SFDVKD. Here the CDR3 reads CATSDLQWEREHSYEQYF. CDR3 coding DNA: TGTGCCACCAGTGATTTGCAATGGGAGCGGGAGCACTCCTACGAGCAGTACTTC.

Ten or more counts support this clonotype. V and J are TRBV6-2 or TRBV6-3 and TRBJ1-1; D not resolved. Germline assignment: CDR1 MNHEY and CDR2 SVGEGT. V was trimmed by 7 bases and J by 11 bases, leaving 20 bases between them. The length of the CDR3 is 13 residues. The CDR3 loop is CASKGDGLAWAFF. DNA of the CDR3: TGTGCCAGCAAGGGAGACGGACTGGCGTGGGCTTTCTTT.

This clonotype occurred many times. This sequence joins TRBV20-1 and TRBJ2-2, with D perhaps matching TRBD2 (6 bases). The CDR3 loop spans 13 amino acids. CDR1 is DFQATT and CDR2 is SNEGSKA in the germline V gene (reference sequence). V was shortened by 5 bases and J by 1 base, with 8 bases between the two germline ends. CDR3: CSAPGENTGELFF. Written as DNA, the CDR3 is TGCAGTGCTCCGGGGGAGAACACCGGGGAGCTGTTTTTT.

Written as DNA, the CDR3 is TGCAGCGTTGATCATCTCAGGCCCGAGCAGTTCTTC. This gives the protein CSVDHLRPEQFF. The chain uses TRBV29-1 and TRBJ2-1; D unclear. The CDR3 spans 12 residues. V lost 3 bases to trimming and J lost 10 bases, with 13 bases between them. The germline gives CDR1 SQVTM, CDR2 ANQGSEA.

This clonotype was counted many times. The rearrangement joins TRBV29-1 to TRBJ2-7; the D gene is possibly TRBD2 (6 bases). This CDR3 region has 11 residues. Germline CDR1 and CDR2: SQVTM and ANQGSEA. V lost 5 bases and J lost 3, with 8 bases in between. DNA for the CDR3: TGCAGCGTTCAGGAGGGCTACGAGCAGTACTTC. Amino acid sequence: CSVQEGYEQYF.

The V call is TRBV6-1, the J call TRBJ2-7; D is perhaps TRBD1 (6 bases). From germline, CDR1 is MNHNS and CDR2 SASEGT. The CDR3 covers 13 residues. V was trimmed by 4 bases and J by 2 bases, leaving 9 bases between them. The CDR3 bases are TGTGCCAGCAGTGGGACAGTGCCCTACGAGCAGTACTTC. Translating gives CASSGTVPYEQYF.

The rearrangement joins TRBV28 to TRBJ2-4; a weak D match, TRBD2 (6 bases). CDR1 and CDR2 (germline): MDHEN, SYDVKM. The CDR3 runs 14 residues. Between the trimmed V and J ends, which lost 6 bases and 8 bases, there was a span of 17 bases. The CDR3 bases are TGTGCCAGCAGCCCCCTTGGGGGGAACGACATTCAGTACTTC. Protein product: CASSPLGGNDIQYF. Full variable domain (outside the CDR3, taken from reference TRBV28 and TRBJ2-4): DVKVTQSSRYLVKRTGEKVFLECVQDMDHENMFWYRQDPGLGLRLIYFSYDVKMKEKGDIPEGYSVSREKKERFSLILESASTNQTSMYLCASSPLGGNDIQYFGAGTRLSVL.

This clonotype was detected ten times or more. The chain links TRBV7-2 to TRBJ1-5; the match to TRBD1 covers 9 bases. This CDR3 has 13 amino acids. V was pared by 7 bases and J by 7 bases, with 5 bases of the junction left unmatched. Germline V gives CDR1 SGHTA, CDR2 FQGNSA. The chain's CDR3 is CASNTGGGQPQHF. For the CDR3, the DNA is TGTGCCAGCAACACAGGGGGCGGACAGCCCCAGCATTTT.

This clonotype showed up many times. The CDR3 loop is CASSPGQGTFEAFF. Written as DNA, the CDR3 is TGCGCCAGCAGCCCCGGACAGGGGACGTTTGAAGCTTTCTTT. V is TRBV4-3 and J is TRBJ1-1; 9 bases align to TRBD1. CDR1 is LGHNA, CDR2 YSLEER, per germline. This CDR3 is 14 amino acids long. J was trimmed by 7 bases and V by 4 bases; bases with no gene match: 7.

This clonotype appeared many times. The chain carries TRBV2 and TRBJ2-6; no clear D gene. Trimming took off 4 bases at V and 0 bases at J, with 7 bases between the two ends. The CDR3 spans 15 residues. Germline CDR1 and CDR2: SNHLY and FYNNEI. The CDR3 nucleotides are TGTGCCAGCAGTGTGCGGCCCTCTGGGGCCAACGTCCTGACTTTC. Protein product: CASSVRPSGANVLTF.

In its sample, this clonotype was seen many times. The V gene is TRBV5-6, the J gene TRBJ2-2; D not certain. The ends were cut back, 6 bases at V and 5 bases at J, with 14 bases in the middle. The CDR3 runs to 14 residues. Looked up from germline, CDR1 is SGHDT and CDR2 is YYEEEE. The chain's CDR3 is CASKSGRRTGELFF. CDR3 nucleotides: TGTGCCAGCAAGTCTGGACGAAGAACCGGGGAGCTGTTTTTT.

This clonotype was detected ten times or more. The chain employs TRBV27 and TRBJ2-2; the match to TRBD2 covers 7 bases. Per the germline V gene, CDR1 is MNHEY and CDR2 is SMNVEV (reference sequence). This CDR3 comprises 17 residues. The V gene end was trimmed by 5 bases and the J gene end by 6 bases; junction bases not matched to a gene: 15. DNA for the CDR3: TGTGCCAGCAGTATAACCCTATGGGGCGGGAGCTCCGGGGAGCTGTTTTTT. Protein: CASSITLWGGSSGELFF.

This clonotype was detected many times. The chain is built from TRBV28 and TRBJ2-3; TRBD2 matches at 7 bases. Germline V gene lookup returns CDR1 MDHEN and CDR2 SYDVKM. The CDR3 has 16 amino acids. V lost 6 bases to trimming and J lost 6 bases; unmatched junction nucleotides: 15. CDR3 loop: CASSSVGEGPWDTQYF. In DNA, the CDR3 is TGTGCCAGCAGCTCGGTAGGGGAGGGCCCCTGGGATACGCAGTATTTT.

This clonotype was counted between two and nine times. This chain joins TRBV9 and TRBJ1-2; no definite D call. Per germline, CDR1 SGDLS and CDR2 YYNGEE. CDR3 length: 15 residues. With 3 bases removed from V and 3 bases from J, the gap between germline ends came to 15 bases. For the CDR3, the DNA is TGTGCCAGCAGCGGAGACGGCGGCCTGTACTATGGCTACACCTTC. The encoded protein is CASSGDGGLYYGYTF.

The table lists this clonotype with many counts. CDR3 loop: CASSLDGPEQYV. The CDR3 region has the DNA TGTGCCAGCAGCTTAGATGGTCCCGAGCAGTACGTC. This chain connects TRBV11-2 to TRBJ2-7, with D unclear. CDR3 length: 12 amino acids. Trimming took off 0 bases at V and 6 bases at J, with 6 bases between the two ends. Germline CDR1 SGHAT, CDR2 FQNNGV.

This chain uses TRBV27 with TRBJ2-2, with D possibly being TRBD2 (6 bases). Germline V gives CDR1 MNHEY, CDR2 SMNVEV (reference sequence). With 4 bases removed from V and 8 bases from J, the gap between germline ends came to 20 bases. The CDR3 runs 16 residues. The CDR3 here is CASSSFPGLSVGELFF. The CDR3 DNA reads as TGTGCCAGCAGTTCATTTCCGGGACTTAGTGTAGGGGAGCTGTTTTTT.

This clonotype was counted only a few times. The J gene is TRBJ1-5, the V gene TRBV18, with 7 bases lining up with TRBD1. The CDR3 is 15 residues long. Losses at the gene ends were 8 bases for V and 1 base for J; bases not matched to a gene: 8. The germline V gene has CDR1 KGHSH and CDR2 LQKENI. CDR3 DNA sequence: TGTGCCAGCGAGGAGACAGGGTACAGCAATCAGCCCCAGCATTTT. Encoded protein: CASEETGYSNQPQHF.